A selection of T cell receptor beta chains follows, all from one sample in a study of OX40 agonist ivuxolimab in advanced cancers. TCRdb's table, derived via immunoSEQ multiplex PCR, lists solely in-frame clones and lacks some. The sample has roughly 42,000 clones; 92% are singletons. Material: CD4+ or CD8+ T cells sorted from blood, obtained in a trial of the OX40 agonist ivuxolimab. These receptors were obtained from an adult with an advanced solid tumor such as melanoma, head and neck, liver or kidney cancer. CDR3s include the opening cysteine and the closing phenylalanine or tryptophan. The D gene is left open where the match is weak. Clone size is not always given. Where it is, it says once, few, many or a class for expanded clones.

V gene	J gene	D gene	clone size	CDR3 protein	CDR3 DNA
TRBV14	TRBJ2-7	TRBD1	few	CASSQRGLIYEQYF	TGTGCCAGCAGCCAAAGGGGGCTGATTTACGAGCAGTACTTC
TRBV11-2	TRBJ2-3	.	.	CASSPSEVHQGLVPDTQYF	TGTGCCAGCAGCCCCTCCGAGGTCCACCAGGGGCTTGTTCCAGATACGCAGTATTTT
TRBV28	TRBJ2-3	.	once	CASGAGPSTDTQYF	TGTGCCAGCGGGGCGGGCCCTAGCACAGATACGCAGTATTTT
TRBV4-1	TRBJ1-1	TRBD1	.	CASSQRTGNTEAFF	TGCGCCAGCAGCCAACGGACAGGGAACACTGAAGCTTTCTTT
TRBV6-6	TRBJ1-2	.	.	CASSLTLNYGYTF	TGTGCCAGCAGTCTCACACTTAACTATGGCTACACCTTC
TRBV27	TRBJ2-7	.	.	CASSLFDGADEQYF	TGTGCCAGCAGTTTATTTGATGGGGCGGACGAGCAGTACTTC
TRBV28	TRBJ2-7	.	.	CASVRGGRPPYEQYF	TGTGCCAGCGTCCGAGGGGGAAGACCCCCCTACGAGCAGTACTTC
TRBV29-1	TRBJ2-3	.	.	CSVDGPGVSGTDTQYF	TGCAGCGTTGACGGCCCGGGGGTGTCTGGCACAGATACGCAGTATTTT
TRBV19	TRBJ2-3	.	.	CASNTFDGGTDTQYF	TGTGCCAGTAACACCTTTGACGGGGGAACAGATACGCAGTATTTT
TRBV11-2	TRBJ2-5	TRBD2	.	CASSPGLAGGWETQYF	TGTGCCAGCAGCCCGGGACTAGCGGGAGGGTGGGAGACCCAGTACTTC
TRBV5-1	TRBJ2-7	.	.	CASSLSGVPYEQYF	TGCGCCAGCAGTCTTTCAGGGGTCCCCTACGAGCAGTACTTC
TRBV2	TRBJ1-2	.	.	CARQGYGYTF	TGTGCCAGGCAGGGTTATGGCTACACCTTC